This record concerns one T cell receptor (beta chain) sequence. PCR amplification relied on 60 Vbeta primers (plus 13 Jbeta primers). Libraries were prepared by immunoSEQ multiplex PCR; TCRdb keeps only in-frame clonotypes and omits some of them. The sample lists approximately 81,000 clones; around 85% were seen once. The data derive from a study of cytomegalovirus exposure and HLA in healthy donors. The CDR3 totals 15 residues. From germline, CDR1 is MNHNS and CDR2 SASEGT. V trimming: 4 bases; J trimming: 4 bases; junction bases outside the gene matches: 7. The clonotype originates from a woman in her 50s in good health and CMV-seronegative. Sequenced material: PBMCs. This chain joins TRBV6-1 and TRBJ2-7, with 10 bases matching TRBD1. The CDR3 DNA is TGTGCCAGCAGTGCCCGGGACAGGGGCGTTTACGAGCAGTACTTC. Its translation: CASSARDRGVYEQYF.